Shown below are 31 T cell receptor beta chains from a single sample sequenced in a study of OX40 agonist ivuxolimab in advanced cancers. The repertoire was sequenced with immunoSEQ multiplex PCR; TCRdb's copy has only in-frame clones and lacks some. Seen here are more than 100,000 clones, around 93% observed once, and the top ten hold 1%. Specimen: CD4+ or CD8+ T cells sorted from blood, collected in a trial of the OX40 agonist ivuxolimab. These receptors were collected from an adult with an advanced solid tumor such as melanoma, head and neck, liver or kidney cancer.

The chain joins TRBV28 to TRBJ1-5; D is unclear. The CDR3 runs to 14 residues. Germline values: CDR1 MDHEN, CDR2 SYDVKM. V was cut by 7 bases and J by 4 bases, with 14 bases left in between. CDR3 bases: TGTGCCAGCAAAGTAAGGAGGGTTAATCAGCCCCAGCATTTT. It encodes CASKVRRVNQPQHF.

The V call is TRBV5-6, the J call TRBJ2-2; D is uncertain. Trimming stripped 1 base from V and 1 base from J, with 5 bases between. This CDR3 has 14 amino acids. Germline CDR1 reads SGHDT; CDR2 reads YYEEEE. The CDR3 protein is CASSLLGNTGELFF. In nucleotides, the CDR3 is TGTGCCAGCAGCTTGTTGGGGAACACCGGGGAGCTGTTTTTT.

The chain couples TRBV7-2 to TRBJ2-3, with 9 positions matching TRBD1. The CDR3 length is 14 residues. Trimming cost V 3 bases and J 4 bases; bases outside gene matches: 2. CDR1 is SGHTA and CDR2 is FQGNSA in the germline V gene. The CDR3 here is CASSLGQGSDTQYF. The CDR3 nucleotides read TGTGCCAGCAGCTTGGGACAGGGATCAGATACGCAGTATTTT.

The chain combines TRBV7-6 with TRBJ1-4, with D hard to call. Germline CDR1 SGHVS, CDR2 FNYEAQ. The V gene lost 3 bases and the J gene lost 0 bases, with 5 bases spanning the gap. CDR3 length: 14 amino acids. CDR3 bases: TGTGCCAGCAGCTTGCAAGCAACTAATGAAAAACTGTTTTTT. Translating gives CASSLQATNEKLFF.

V gene TRBV6-6 combines with J gene TRBJ2-7; no definite D call. V lost 3 bases, J lost 1 base, and 13 bases lay in between. Germline CDR1 MNHNY, CDR2 SVGAGI (reference sequence). This CDR3 contains 15 residues. DNA for the CDR3: TGTGCCAGCAGTTATCATGCAGACAAATCCTACGAGCAGTACTTC. This sequence encodes CASSYHADKSYEQYF.

This clone was observed a handful of times. The CDR3 bases are TGTGCCAGCAGCCGCGGTCTGACAGGGGACTTGAACACTGAAGCTTTCTTT. Translated: CASSRGLTGDLNTEAFF. The gene calls are TRBV14 and TRBJ1-1; 8 bases match TRBD1. Germline values: CDR1 SGHDN, CDR2 FVKESK. The CDR3 is 17 residues long. J lost 0 bases, V lost 4 bases, and 10 bases had no gene match.

The gene calls are TRBV28 and TRBJ2-3; no clear D. Trimming cost V 7 bases and J 1 base, with 6 bases left between them. Germline CDR1 is MDHEN and CDR2 is SYDVKM. The CDR3 sequence is 12 residues long. The CDR3 here is CASNPRTDTQYF. CDR3 DNA sequence: TGTGCCAGCAACCCGCGCACAGATACGCAGTATTTT. The full variable domain, completed using reference TRBV28 and TRBJ2-3, is DVKVTQSSRYLVKRTGEKVFLECVQDMDHENMFWYRQDPGLGLRLIYFSYDVKMKEKGDIPEGYSVSREKKERFSLILESASTNQTSMYLCASNPRTDTQYFGPGTRLTVL.

V usage is TRBV5-6 and J usage is TRBJ2-1; the match to TRBD1 covers 8 bases. V shed 4 bases, J shed 2 bases, and the junction held 8 bases outside the gene matches. The CDR3 consists of 16 residues. From germline, CDR1 is SGHDT and CDR2 YYEEEE. The CDR3 reads CASSVDRGTAYNEQFF. DNA for the CDR3: TGTGCCAGCAGCGTTGACAGGGGTACGGCCTACAATGAGCAGTTCTTC.

The chain has TRBV14 and TRBJ2-5; 14 nucleotides match TRBD2. Germline V gives CDR1 SGHDN, CDR2 FVKESK. This CDR3 comprises 15 residues. V gave up 4 bases and J gave up 3 bases; unmatched junction bases: 1. The CDR3 DNA follows: TGTGCCAGCAGCCGACTAGCGGGAGGGAAAGAGACCCAGTACTTC. Residues: CASSRLAGGKETQYF.

The chain joins TRBV5-4 to TRBJ1-2, with D possibly TRBD1 on 5 matching bases. V lost 6 bases and J lost 5, with 17 bases in between. The V gene's germline CDR1 is SGHNT and CDR2 YYREEE (reference sequence). The CDR3 has 14 amino acids. The CDR3 sequence: CASTHGAGIYGYTF. As DNA, the CDR3 is TGTGCCAGCACCCACGGGGCAGGGATTTATGGCTACACCTTC. Variable domain in full (rest from reference TRBV5-4 and TRBJ1-2): ETGVTQSPTHLIKTRGQQVTLRCSSQSGHNTVSWYQQALGQGPQFIFQYYREEENGRGNFPPRFSGLQFPNYSSELNVNALELDDSALYLCASTHGAGIYGYTFGSGTRLTVV.

The chain joins TRBV28 to TRBJ2-7; the D gene is possibly TRBD1 (6 bases). Germline values: CDR1 MDHEN, CDR2 SYDVKM. This CDR3 contains 13 residues. Trimming removed 7 bases from V and 4 bases from J, with 14 bases in between. For the CDR3, the DNA is TGTGCCAGCACCGCAGACAGGAGATACGAGCAGTACTTC. Protein sequence: CASTADRRYEQYF.

The genes are TRBV4-3 and TRBJ1-1; D is undetermined. CDR3 size: 13 residues. The V end lost 4 bases, the J end lost 1 base, and 7 bases lay between the germline ends. The germline V gene has CDR1 LGHNA and CDR2 YSLEER. In nucleotides, the CDR3 is TGCGCCAGCAGCCCTGACAAGAACACTGAAGCTTTCTTT. It translates to CASSPDKNTEAFF.

J is TRBJ2-7 and V is TRBV19; D unresolved. The germline gives CDR1 LNHDA, CDR2 SQIVND (reference sequence). V lost 5 bases and J 2 bases, leaving 13 bases between the germline ends. This CDR3 contains 14 residues. The CDR3: CASSSPGPTYEQYF. The CDR3 nucleotides read TGTGCCAGTAGTTCACCCGGGCCTACCTACGAGCAGTACTTC.

V is TRBV9 and J is TRBJ2-5; 7 nucleotides match TRBD1. The V segment lost 2 bases and the J segment 0 bases; nucleotides outside the gene matches: 1. This CDR3 has 14 residues. CDR1 and CDR2 (germline): SGDLS, YYNGEE. CDR3 DNA sequence: TGTGCCAGCAGCGTGACAGGGAACCAAGAGACCCAGTACTTC. Its protein is CASSVTGNQETQYF.

This chain uses TRBV10-3 with TRBJ2-2; D call uncertain. Trimming removed 10 bases at V and 7 bases at J, with 7 bases between. CDR1 is ENHRY and CDR2 is SYGVKD in the germline V gene. The CDR3 totals 10 residues. The CDR3, as DNA: TGTGCCACCTCTAGCGGGGAGCTGTTTTTT. It is translated as CATSSGELFF.

The chain links TRBV6-5 to TRBJ2-7; 9 positions match TRBD1. Germline trimming cut 0 bases from V and 4 bases from J; bases unmatched to any gene: 7. This CDR3 has 16 residues. Per germline, CDR1 MNHEY and CDR2 SVGAGI. The CDR3 coding sequence is TGTGCCAGCAGTTACTCGGGGGGGACAGGGAGATACGAGCAGTACTTC. It encodes CASSYSGGTGRYEQYF.

The chain carries TRBV2 and TRBJ1-1, with no clear D. CDR3 length: 13 amino acids. From germline, CDR1 is SNHLY and CDR2 FYNNEI. Trimming cost V 5 bases and J 1 base, with 8 bases left between them. The CDR3, as DNA: TGTGCCAGCAGTTTTTGGGGGAACACTGAAGCTTTCTTT. It is translated as CASSFWGNTEAFF.

The chain links TRBV19 to TRBJ2-7; TRBD2 agrees at 7 bases. Germline CDR1 is LNHDA and CDR2 is SQIVND (reference sequence). This CDR3 has 14 amino acids. The V gene end was trimmed by 5 bases and the J gene end by 6 bases; junction bases not matched to a gene: 10. The CDR3 DNA reads TGTGCCAGTAGTGGGGTTGCGGGGGTCCGCGAGCAGTACTTC. Translated: CASSGVAGVREQYF.

In DNA form, the CDR3 reads TGTGCCAGCAGCTTAGTACGGGGCAGGGGAGACGAGCAGTACTTC. Its translation: CASSLVRGRGDEQYF. The V gene is TRBV7-2, the J gene TRBJ2-7, with D perhaps matching TRBD1 (6 bases). This CDR3 contains 15 residues. V was trimmed by 1 base and J by 5 bases, leaving 15 bases between them. Germline V gene sequence: CDR1 SGHTA, CDR2 FQGNSA. Filled out from reference TRBV7-2 and TRBJ2-7, the complete variable domain reads GAGVSQSPSNKVTEKGKDVELRCDPISGHTALYWYRQSLGQGLEFLIYFQGNSAPDKSGLPSDRFSAERTGGSVSTLTIQRTQQEDSAVYLCASSLVRGRGDEQYFGPGTRLTVT.

The V call is TRBV29-1, the J call TRBJ1-4, with TRBD1 matching over 7 bases. The length of the CDR3 is 15 residues. Unmatched junction bases numbered 13, after V lost 4 bases and J lost 8 bases. Germline V CDR1 and CDR2: SQVTM, ANQGSEA. CDR3 sequence reads: CSVAEGRQGLEKLFF. The CDR3 DNA reads as TGCAGCGTTGCCGAGGGGAGACAGGGCCTAGAAAAACTGTTTTTT.

This clone was recorded a few times. The chain is built from TRBV4-2 and TRBJ1-5; D is unclear. The CDR3 extends over 13 amino acids. CDR1 is LGHNA, CDR2 YNFKEQ, per germline. Between the trimmed V and J ends, which lost 0 bases and 7 bases, there was a span of 7 bases. In DNA form, the CDR3 reads TGTGCCAGCAGCCAAGACAGCCAGCAGCCCCAGCATTTT. Protein sequence: CASSQDSQQPQHF.

This clone was seen only once. J is TRBJ2-7 and V is TRBV7-2; D unclear. There are 15 residues in the CDR3. The ends were cut back, 0 bases at V and 2 bases at J, with 11 bases in the middle. CDR1 and CDR2 (germline): SGHTA, FQGNSA. DNA for the CDR3: TGTGCCAGCAGCTTAGCGTGGGCAGGAACCTACGAGCAGTACTTC. As protein: CASSLAWAGTYEQYF.

The rearrangement links TRBV18 to TRBJ2-1, with TRBD2 as a possible D gene (5 bases). The V gene lost 3 bases and the J gene lost 2 bases, with 11 bases spanning the gap. The CDR3 totals 15 residues. Germline CDR1 and CDR2: KGHSH and LQKENI. Here the CDR3 reads CASSPGQEAYNEQFF. The CDR3 bases are TGTGCCAGCTCACCTGGGCAGGAGGCCTACAATGAGCAGTTCTTC.

This chain joins TRBV6-5 and TRBJ2-1; D gene uncertain. The CDR3 is 15 residues long. Germline CDR1 is MNHEY and CDR2 is SVGAGI. Trimming removed 5 bases from V and 2 bases from J, with 13 bases in between. This CDR3 reads CASSPTPLTYNEQFF. For the CDR3, the DNA is TGTGCCAGCAGTCCGACTCCTTTAACCTACAATGAGCAGTTCTTC.

V gene TRBV30 combines with J gene TRBJ2-5; 7 bases match TRBD2. The CDR3 sequence is 13 residues long. From germline, CDR1 is GTSNPN and CDR2 SVGIG (reference sequence). The V segment lost 3 bases and the J segment 4 bases; nucleotides outside the gene matches: 5. This chain's CDR3 is CAWRTSWVETQYF. The CDR3 nucleotides are TGTGCCTGGAGGACTAGCTGGGTAGAGACCCAGTACTTC.

The chain is built from TRBV28 and TRBJ2-6; 7 bases line up with TRBD2. With V trimmed by 7 bases and J by 1 base, 4 bases remained unmatched. The CDR3 totals 15 residues. Germline V CDR1 and CDR2: MDHEN, SYDVKM. The CDR3 is CASTLGGSGANVLTF. In DNA, the CDR3 is TGTGCCAGCACCCTGGGGGGGTCTGGGGCCAACGTCCTGACTTTC.

The rearrangement uses TRBV11-2 and TRBJ2-5, with D maybe TRBD2 (8 bases). Germline V gene lookup returns CDR1 SGHAT and CDR2 FQNNGV. The V end lost 4 bases, the J end lost 11 bases, and 29 bases lay between the germline ends. This CDR3 has 17 amino acids. The CDR3 region has the DNA TGTGCCAGCAGCTCCCAGGGGGGAGCGGGAGCCTCCAGAGAGCAGTACTTC. This gives the protein CASSSQGGAGASREQYF.

The rearrangement uses TRBV6-6 and TRBJ1-1; D ambiguous. Trimming removed 0 bases from V and 3 bases from J, with 11 bases in between. CDR3 length equals 15 residues. Germline V gene data show CDR1 as MNHNY and CDR2 as SVGAGI (reference sequence). CDR3 amino acids: CASSYSSVWDTEAFF. The CDR3 DNA follows: TGTGCCAGCAGTTACTCGAGCGTATGGGACACTGAAGCTTTCTTT.

This chain joins TRBV10-3 and TRBJ2-1, with TRBD2 as a possible D gene (5 bases). V shed 4 bases and J shed 7 bases, with 11 bases lying between them. The CDR3 has 13 residues. CDR1 is ENHRY and CDR2 is SYGVKD in the germline V gene. Here the CDR3 reads CAISGPPGNEQFF. The CDR3 nucleotides read TGTGCCATCAGTGGACCCCCGGGGAATGAGCAGTTCTTC.

This chain links TRBV2 with TRBJ2-2; D call uncertain. CDR3 size: 15 residues. Trimming cost V 2 bases and J 1 base, with 8 bases left between them. CDR1 and CDR2 from the germline V gene are SNHLY and FYNNEI. The chain's CDR3 is CASSEQAGNTGELFF. CDR3 coding DNA: TGTGCCAGCAGTGAACAGGCCGGGAACACCGGGGAGCTGTTTTTT.

This clone was counted once. V gene TRBV5-1 combines with J gene TRBJ2-7; a possible D gene is TRBD1 (6 bases). This CDR3 has 13 amino acids. Deletions cut 4 bases from V and 7 bases from J, with 15 bases between. Germline values: CDR1 SGHRS, CDR2 YFSETQ. The CDR3 reads CASSIQTGREQYF. CDR3 nucleotide sequence: TGCGCCAGCAGCATACAGACAGGAAGGGAGCAGTACTTC.